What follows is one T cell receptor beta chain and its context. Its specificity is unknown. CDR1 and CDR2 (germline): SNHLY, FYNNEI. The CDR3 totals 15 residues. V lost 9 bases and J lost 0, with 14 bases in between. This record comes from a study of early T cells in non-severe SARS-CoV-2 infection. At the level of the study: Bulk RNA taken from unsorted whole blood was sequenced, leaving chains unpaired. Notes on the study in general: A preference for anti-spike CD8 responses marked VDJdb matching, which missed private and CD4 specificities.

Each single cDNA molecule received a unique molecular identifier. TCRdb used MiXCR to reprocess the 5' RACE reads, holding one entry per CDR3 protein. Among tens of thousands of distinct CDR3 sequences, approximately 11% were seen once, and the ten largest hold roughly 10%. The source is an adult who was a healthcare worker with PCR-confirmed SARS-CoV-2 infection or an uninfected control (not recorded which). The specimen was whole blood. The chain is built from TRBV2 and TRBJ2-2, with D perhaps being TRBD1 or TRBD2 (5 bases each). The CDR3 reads CARAWDRANTGELFF. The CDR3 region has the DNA TGTGCCAGGGCCTGGGACCGCGCGAACACCGGGGAGCTGTTTTTT.